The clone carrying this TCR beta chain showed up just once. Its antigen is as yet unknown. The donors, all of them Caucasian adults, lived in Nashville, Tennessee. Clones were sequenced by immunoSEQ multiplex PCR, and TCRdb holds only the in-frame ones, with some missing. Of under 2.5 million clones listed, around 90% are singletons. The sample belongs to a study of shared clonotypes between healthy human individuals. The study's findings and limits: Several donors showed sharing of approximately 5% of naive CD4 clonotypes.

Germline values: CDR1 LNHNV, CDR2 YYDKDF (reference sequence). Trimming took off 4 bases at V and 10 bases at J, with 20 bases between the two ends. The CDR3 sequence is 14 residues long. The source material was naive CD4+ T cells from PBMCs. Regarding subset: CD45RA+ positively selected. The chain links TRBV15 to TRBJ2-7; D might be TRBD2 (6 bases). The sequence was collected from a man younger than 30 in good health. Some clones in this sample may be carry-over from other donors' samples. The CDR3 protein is CATSNLGGPVFQYF. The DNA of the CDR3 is TGTGCCACCAGCAACCTGGGGGGACCCGTTTTTCAGTACTTC. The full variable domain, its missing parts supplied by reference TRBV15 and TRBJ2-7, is DAMVIQNPRYQVTQFGKPVTLSCSQTLNHNVMYWYQQKSSQAPKLLFHYYDKDFNNEADTPDNFQSRRPNTSFCFLDIRSPGLGDTAMYLCATSNLGGPVFQYFGPGTRLTVT.